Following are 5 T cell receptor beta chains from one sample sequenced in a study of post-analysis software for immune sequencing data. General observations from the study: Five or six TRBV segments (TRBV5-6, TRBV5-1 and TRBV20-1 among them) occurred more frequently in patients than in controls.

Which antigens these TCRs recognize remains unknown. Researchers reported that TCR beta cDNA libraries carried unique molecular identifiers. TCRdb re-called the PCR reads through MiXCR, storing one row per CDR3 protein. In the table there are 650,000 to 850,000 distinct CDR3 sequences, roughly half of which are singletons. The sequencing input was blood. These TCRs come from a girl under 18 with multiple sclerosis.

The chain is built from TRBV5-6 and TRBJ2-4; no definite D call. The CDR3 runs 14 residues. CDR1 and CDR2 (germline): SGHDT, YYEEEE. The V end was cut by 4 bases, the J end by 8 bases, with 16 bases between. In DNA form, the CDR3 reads TGTGCCAGCAGCCAAGACCCTGGAGTAGACATTCAGTACTTC. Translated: CASSQDPGVDIQYF.

For the CDR3, the DNA is TGTGCCAGCAGTTACGACAGGGGGCCCTACAATGAGCAGTTCTTC. Translation: CASSYDRGPYNEQFF. The chain combines TRBV5-5 with TRBJ2-1; 10 bases line up with TRBD1. V was pared by 5 bases and J by 2 bases, with 4 bases of the junction left unmatched. The germline gives CDR1 SGHKS, CDR2 YYEKEE (reference sequence). This CDR3 region has 15 residues.

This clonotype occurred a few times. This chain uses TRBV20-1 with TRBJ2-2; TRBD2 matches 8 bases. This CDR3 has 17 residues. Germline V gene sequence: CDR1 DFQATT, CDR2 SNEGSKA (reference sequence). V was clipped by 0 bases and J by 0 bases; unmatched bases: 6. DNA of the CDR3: TGCAGTGCTAGAGATTGGGCGGGGGGCACGAACACCGGGGAGCTGTTTTTT. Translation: CSARDWAGGTNTGELFF.

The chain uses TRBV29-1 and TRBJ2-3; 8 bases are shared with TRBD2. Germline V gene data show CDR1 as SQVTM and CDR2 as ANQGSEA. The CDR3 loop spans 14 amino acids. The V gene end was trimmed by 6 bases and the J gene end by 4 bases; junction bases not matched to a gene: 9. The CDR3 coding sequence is TGCAGCGTCGGGTCTAGCGGGTGGTCAGATACGCAGTATTTT. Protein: CSVGSSGWSDTQYF.

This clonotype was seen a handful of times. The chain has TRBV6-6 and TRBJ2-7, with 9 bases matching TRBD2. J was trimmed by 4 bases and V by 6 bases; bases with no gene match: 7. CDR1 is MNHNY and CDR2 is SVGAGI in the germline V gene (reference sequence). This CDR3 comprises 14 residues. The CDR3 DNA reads TGTGCCAGCAGGCCAAGAGCGGGAGGATACGAGCAGTACTTC. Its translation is CASRPRAGGYEQYF.